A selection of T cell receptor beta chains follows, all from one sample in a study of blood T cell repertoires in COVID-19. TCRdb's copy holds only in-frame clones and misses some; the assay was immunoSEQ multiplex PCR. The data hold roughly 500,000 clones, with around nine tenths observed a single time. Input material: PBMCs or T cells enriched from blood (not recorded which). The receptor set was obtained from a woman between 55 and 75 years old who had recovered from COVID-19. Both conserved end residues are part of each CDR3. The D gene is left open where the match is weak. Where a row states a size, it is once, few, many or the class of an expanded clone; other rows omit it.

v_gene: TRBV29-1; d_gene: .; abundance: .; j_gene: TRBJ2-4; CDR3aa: CSVASPGLYNIQYF; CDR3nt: TGCAGCGTTGCTTCTCCAGGGCTCTACAACATTCAGTACTTC
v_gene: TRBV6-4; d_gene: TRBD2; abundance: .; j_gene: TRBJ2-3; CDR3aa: CASSDESSGGTDTQYF; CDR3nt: TGTGCCAGCAGTGACGAGTCTAGCGGGGGCACAGATACGCAGTATTTT
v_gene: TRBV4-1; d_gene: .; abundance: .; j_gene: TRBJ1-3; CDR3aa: CASSQGQGDTIYF; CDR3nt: TGCGCCAGCAGCCAAGGCCAGGGCGACACCATATATTTT
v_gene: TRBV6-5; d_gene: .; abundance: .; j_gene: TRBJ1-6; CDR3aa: CASSYQFKEALHF; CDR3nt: TGTGCCAGCAGTTACCAATTCAAGGAGGCCCTCCACTTT
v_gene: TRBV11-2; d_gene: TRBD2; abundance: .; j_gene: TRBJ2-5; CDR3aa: CASSPPRRGGAVWETQYF; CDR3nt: TGTGCCAGCAGCCCCCCCAGGCGCGGGGGGGCCGTCTGGGAGACCCAGTACTTC
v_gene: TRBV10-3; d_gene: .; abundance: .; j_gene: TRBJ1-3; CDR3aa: CAIRSSGGGNTIYF; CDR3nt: TGTGCCATCAGGAGTTCGGGTGGGGGAAACACCATATATTTT
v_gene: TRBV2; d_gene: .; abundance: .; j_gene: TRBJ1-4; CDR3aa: CASSVSQGGNEKLFF; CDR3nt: TGTGCCAGCAGTGTGTCCCAAGGGGGTAATGAAAAACTGTTTTTT
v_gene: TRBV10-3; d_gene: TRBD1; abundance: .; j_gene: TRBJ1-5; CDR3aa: CAISGTGASNQPQHF; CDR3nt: TGTGCCATCAGTGGGACAGGGGCCAGCAATCAGCCCCAGCATTTT
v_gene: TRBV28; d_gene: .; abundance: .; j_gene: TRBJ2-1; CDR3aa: CASSSERQLF; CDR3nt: TGTGCCAGCAGTTCAGAGAGACAGCTCTTC
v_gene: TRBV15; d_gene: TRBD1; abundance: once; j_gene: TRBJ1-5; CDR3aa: CATSRDPQFRDSRLSNQPQHF; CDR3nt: TGTGCCACCAGCAGAGATCCCCAATTCCGGGACAGCCGACTTAGCAATCAGCCCCAGCATTTT
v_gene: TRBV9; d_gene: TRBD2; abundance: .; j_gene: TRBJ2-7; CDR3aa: CASSVDGGGSYEQYF; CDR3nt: TGTGCCAGCAGCGTAGATGGGGGGGGATCCTACGAGCAGTACTTC
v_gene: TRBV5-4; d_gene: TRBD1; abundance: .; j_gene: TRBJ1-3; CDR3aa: CASSLGGRSGNTIYF; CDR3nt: TGTGCCAGCAGCCTAGGGGGCCGCTCTGGAAACACCATATATTTT
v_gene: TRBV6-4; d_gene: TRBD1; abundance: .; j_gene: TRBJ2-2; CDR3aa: CASSAGTGDPYTGELFF; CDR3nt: TGTGCCAGCAGCGCCGGGACAGGGGACCCATACACCGGGGAGCTGTTTTTT
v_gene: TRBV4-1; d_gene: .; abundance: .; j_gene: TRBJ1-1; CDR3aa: CASSPVVGRTEAFF; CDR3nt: TGCGCCAGCAGCCCTGTCGTAGGGAGGACTGAAGCTTTCTTT